The 32 T cell receptor beta chains listed next were all sequenced from one sample in a study of radiotherapy plus CTLA-4 blockade in lung cancer. Assay: immunoSEQ multiplex PCR; the TCRdb copy retains only in-frame clones and omits some. The sample records about 49,000 clones, around 84% being singletons. Material: peripheral blood, obtained from a patient treated with radiotherapy plus ipilimumab. Every receptor here comes from a human donor with non-small cell lung cancer whose response to radiotherapy plus ipilimumab could not be evaluated.

This clone appeared a few times. The rearrangement uses TRBV4-3 and TRBJ2-2; TRBD2 matches at 14 bases. J lost 5 bases, V lost 5 bases, and 7 bases had no gene match. The CDR3 covers 17 residues. Germline values: CDR1 LGHNA, CDR2 YSLEER. In DNA form, the CDR3 reads TGCGCCAGCAGCATGGGACTAGCGGGAGTAAGGACCGGGGAGCTGTTTTTT. It translates to CASSMGLAGVRTGELFF.

This chain connects TRBV6-5 to TRBJ1-3; possibly TRBD1 for D (6 bases). The V gene lost 6 bases and the J gene lost 0 bases, with 9 bases spanning the gap. The CDR3 length is 14 residues. In germline, CDR1 is MNHEY, CDR2 SVGAGI. The CDR3 spells CASREQGSGNTIYF. For the CDR3, the DNA is TGTGCCAGCAGAGAACAGGGCTCTGGAAACACCATATATTTT.

This clone was seen a single time. The V call is TRBV28, the J call TRBJ2-7; TRBD2 matches at 8 bases. CDR1 MDHEN and CDR2 SYDVKM come from the germline V gene. The V gene end was trimmed by 1 base and the J gene end by 5 bases; junction bases not matched to a gene: 4. The CDR3 is 14 amino acids. CDR3 in amino acids: CASSLLLLADEQYF. CDR3 DNA sequence: TGTGCCAGCAGTTTATTATTACTAGCGGACGAGCAGTACTTC.

The chain's CDR3 is CASRSGMTGNTIYF. For the CDR3, the DNA is TGCGCCAGCAGGTCAGGGATGACTGGAAACACCATATATTTT. The rearrangement uses TRBV5-1 and TRBJ1-3, with D possibly TRBD1 on 5 matching bases. CDR1 is SGHRS and CDR2 is YFSETQ in the germline V gene. The length of the CDR3 is 14 residues. V was pared by 5 bases and J by 2 bases, with 11 bases between.

This chain uses TRBV4-2 with TRBJ1-5; TRBD1 might be the D (5 bases). Trimming removed 2 bases at V and 7 bases at J, with 9 bases between. Germline-derived CDR1 and CDR2 are LGHNA and YNFKEQ. The CDR3 runs 13 residues. The CDR3 loop is CASSQLGGQPQHF. DNA for the CDR3: TGTGCCAGCAGCCAATTGGGGGGACAGCCCCAGCATTTT.

The chain has TRBV28 and TRBJ2-7; weak D call: TRBD1 (7 bases). Between the trimmed V and J ends, which lost 5 bases and 1 base, there was a span of 12 bases. The V gene's germline CDR1 is MDHEN and CDR2 SYDVKM. The CDR3 covers 14 residues. Written as DNA, the CDR3 is TGTGCCAGCAGTGTACCAGGGGGGTCCTACGAGCAGTACTTC. Residues: CASSVPGGSYEQYF. Full variable domain (missing parts from reference TRBV28 and TRBJ2-7): DVKVTQSSRYLVKRTGEKVFLECVQDMDHENMFWYRQDPGLGLRLIYFSYDVKMKEKGDIPEGYSVSREKKERFSLILESASTNQTSMYLCASSVPGGSYEQYFGPGTRLTVT.

This chain uses TRBV19 with TRBJ1-2, with D perhaps TRBD1 (6 bases). CDR1 is LNHDA, CDR2 SQIVND, per germline (reference sequence). The CDR3 has 17 residues. V was clipped by 3 bases and J by 4 bases, with 21 bases between them. CDR3 in amino acids: CASSIRSSGDGSYGYTF. The CDR3, as DNA: TGTGCCAGTAGTATTCGGTCATCAGGGGATGGCAGCTATGGCTACACCTTC.

The J gene is TRBJ1-5, the V gene TRBV6-6; D is possibly TRBD1 (5 bases). Looked up from germline, CDR1 is MNHNY and CDR2 is SVGAGI (reference sequence). The CDR3 consists of 13 residues. V lost 7 bases and J lost 4, with 11 bases in between. CDR3 loop: CASTMGGNQPQHF. For the CDR3, the DNA is TGTGCCAGCACCATGGGGGGGAATCAGCCCCAGCATTTT.

V and J are TRBV6-8 and TRBJ1-2, with TRBD1 matching 8 bases. From germline, CDR1 is MNHGY and CDR2 SAAAGT. V was clipped by 6 bases and J by 7 bases; unmatched bases: 4. The CDR3 sequence is 12 residues long. CDR3 in DNA: TGTGCCAGCAGGAGAACAGGGGGTGGCTACACCTTC. Protein: CASRRTGGGYTF.

The CDR3 DNA reads TGCGCCAGCAGCCAAGGTGCTCTCAGATCCTACGAGCAGTACTTC. It encodes CASSQGALRSYEQYF. V is TRBV4-3 and J is TRBJ2-7, with no clear D. Trimming took off 1 base at V and 1 base at J, with 11 bases between the two ends. Germline-derived CDR1 and CDR2 are LGHNA and YSLEER. This CDR3 is built from 15 residues.

The rearrangement joins TRBV11-2 to TRBJ2-6, with a possible D match to TRBD1 (5 bases). Trimming took off 4 bases at V and 4 bases at J, with 11 bases between the two ends. The germline gives CDR1 SGHAT, CDR2 FQNNGV. CDR3 length: 15 amino acids. CDR3 protein: CASSSQGGGANVLTF. In DNA form, the CDR3 reads TGTGCCAGCAGCTCCCAGGGTGGGGGGGCCAACGTCCTGACTTTC.

V is TRBV28 and J is TRBJ1-2, with D tentatively TRBD1 (6 bases). With 2 bases removed from V and 7 bases from J, the gap between germline ends came to 8 bases. Looked up from germline, CDR1 is MDHEN and CDR2 is SYDVKM. This CDR3 has 12 residues. The CDR3 nucleotides read TGTGCCAGCAGTTTACAAGGGGGTGGCTACACCTTC. This sequence encodes CASSLQGGGYTF.

This clone showed up just once. The V call is TRBV6-1, the J call TRBJ2-5; TRBD2 might be the D (5 bases). CDR3 length: 12 amino acids. V lost 8 bases and J 0 bases, leaving 7 bases between the germline ends. Germline V gene data show CDR1 as MNHNS and CDR2 as SASEGT. The CDR3 DNA follows: TGTGCCAGCGGGAGATACCAAGAGACCCAGTACTTC. Translation gives CASGRYQETQYF.

The chain has TRBV15 and TRBJ1-2; a possible D gene is TRBD1 (6 bases). Germline-derived CDR1 and CDR2 are LNHNV and YYDKDF (reference sequence). The CDR3 covers 14 residues. V was pared by 5 bases and J by 8 bases, with 18 bases between. CDR3 loop: CATSGWTDREGYTF. The CDR3 region has the DNA TGTGCCACCAGCGGGTGGACAGATCGAGAGGGCTACACCTTC.

The genes are TRBV27 and TRBJ2-7, with no clear D. Trimming took 7 bases from V and 2 from J, leaving 12 bases between them. This CDR3 region has 13 residues. Germline V gene data show CDR1 as MNHEY and CDR2 as SMNVEV (reference sequence). In nucleotides, the CDR3 is TGTGCCAGCACCCTCCCAGTCCCCTACGAGCAGTACTTC. It specifies CASTLPVPYEQYF.

The chain recombines TRBV7-9 with TRBJ1-2; 12 bases align to TRBD1. V lost 5 bases, J lost 3 bases, and 10 bases stayed unmatched. Germline V gives CDR1 SEHNR, CDR2 FQNEAQ (reference sequence). The CDR3 has 17 residues. The CDR3 loop is CASSTGTGGAKDYGYTF. In DNA form, the CDR3 reads TGTGCCAGCAGCACCGGGACAGGGGGCGCGAAGGACTATGGCTACACCTTC.

This sequence joins TRBV6-1 and TRBJ2-3, with 10 bases matching TRBD2. The trim removed 2 bases at V and 5 bases at J, leaving 7 bases unmatched. The CDR3 runs 16 residues. Germline V lookup: CDR1 MNHNS, CDR2 SASEGT. DNA for the CDR3: TGTGCCAGCAGTGAACGGAGCGGGAGGGCCGTAGATACGCAGTATTTT. Translated, it gives CASSERSGRAVDTQYF.

The gene calls are TRBV19 and TRBJ1-4; 7 nucleotides align to TRBD1. This CDR3 comprises 17 residues. J was trimmed by 2 bases and V by 3 bases; bases with no gene match: 9. CDR1 is LNHDA, CDR2 SQIVND, per germline (reference sequence). The CDR3 coding sequence is TGTGCCAGTAGTATTACGAGACAGGGTCTGACTAATGAAAAACTGTTTTTT. This sequence encodes CASSITRQGLTNEKLFF.

CDR3 region: CASSQGGITEAFF. DNA for the CDR3: TGTGCCAGCTCACAAGGGGGAATCACTGAAGCTTTCTTT. The chain links TRBV18 to TRBJ1-1, with a possible D match to TRBD1 (6 bases). The CDR3 runs to 13 residues. The germline V gene encodes CDR1 KGHSH and CDR2 LQKENI. V was trimmed by 4 bases and J by 4 bases, leaving 10 bases between them.

The chain has TRBV7-2 and TRBJ2-1, with 8 bases that match TRBD2. Germline V lookup: CDR1 SGHTA, CDR2 FQGNSA. V shed 5 bases, J shed 6 bases, and the junction held 9 bases outside the gene matches. This CDR3 has 15 amino acids. This CDR3 reads CASSARLAGGNEQFF. The CDR3 DNA sequence: TGTGCCAGCAGCGCTAGGTTGGCGGGAGGCAATGAGCAGTTCTTC.

The genes are TRBV19 and TRBJ2-2; 10 bases are shared with TRBD2. Per the germline V gene, CDR1 is LNHDA and CDR2 is SQIVND (reference sequence). V was pared by 5 bases and J by 5 bases, with 11 bases of the junction left unmatched. The CDR3 runs 17 residues. CDR3 residues: CASSPHGASGRTGELFF. CDR3 sequence (DNA): TGTGCCAGTAGTCCCCACGGGGCTAGCGGGAGAACCGGGGAGCTGTTTTTT.

The J gene is TRBJ2-5, the V gene TRBV5-4; D gene unclear. Germline values: CDR1 SGHNT, CDR2 YYREEE (reference sequence). This CDR3 contains 14 residues. The V and J ends lost 4 bases and 4 bases respectively, with 14 bases between them. CDR3 region: CASSEEPLGETQYF. The CDR3 bases are TGTGCCAGCAGCGAGGAACCTCTGGGAGAGACCCAGTACTTC.

This clone was seen only a few times. The chain combines TRBV30 with TRBJ2-7, with D possibly matching TRBD1 (6 bases). Between the trimmed V and J ends, which lost 2 bases and 6 bases, there was a span of 11 bases. CDR3 length equals 12 residues. Germline V CDR1 and CDR2: GTSNPN, SVGIG (reference sequence). The CDR3 loop is CAWSRWGPEQYF. DNA of the CDR3: TGTGCCTGGAGTCGCTGGGGGCCCGAGCAGTACTTC.

The CDR3 region is CASSPLSGRTYNEQFF. For the CDR3, the DNA is TGTGCCAGCAGCCCTCTTAGCGGGAGGACGTACAATGAGCAGTTCTTC. The genes are TRBV5-6 and TRBJ2-1, with 10 bases identical to TRBD2. This CDR3 contains 16 residues. The V segment lost 4 bases and the J segment 4 bases; nucleotides outside the gene matches: 8. The germline V gene has CDR1 SGHDT and CDR2 YYEEEE.

The chain has TRBV6-1 and TRBJ2-1; 11 nucleotides agree with TRBD2. Germline lookup yields CDR1 MNHNS and CDR2 SASEGT. The CDR3 totals 14 residues. Trimming cost V 0 bases and J 10 bases; bases outside gene matches: 2. Here the CDR3 DNA reads TGTGCCAGCAGTGAAGCGCGACTAGCGGGGGAGCAGTTCTTC. It translates to CASSEARLAGEQFF.

This sequence joins TRBV28 and TRBJ1-1; D uncertain. CDR1 is MDHEN, CDR2 SYDVKM, per germline. This CDR3 comprises 14 residues. Trimming shortened V by 5 bases and J by 1 base, and 11 bases separated the two germline ends. CDR3 nucleotide sequence: TGTGCCAGCAGTATAACAGACAAGAACACTGAAGCTTTCTTT. This sequence encodes CASSITDKNTEAFF.

The V gene is TRBV9, the J gene TRBJ1-1; D remains ambiguous. The germline CDR1 and CDR2 sequences are SGDLS and YYNGEE. V lost 3 bases to trimming and J lost 4 bases, with 7 bases between them. CDR3 length: 12 amino acids. The chain's CDR3 is CASSGSSTEAFF. The CDR3 bases are TGTGCCAGCAGCGGGAGCAGCACTGAAGCTTTCTTT. Based on the CDR3 plus reference TRBV9 and TRBJ1-1, the full variable domain is DSGVTQTPKHLITATGQRVTLRCSPRSGDLSVYWYQQSLDQGLQFLIQYYNGEERAKGNILERFSAQQFPDLHSELNLSSLELGDSALYFCASSGSSTEAFFGQGTRLTVV.

This chain joins TRBV11-2 and TRBJ2-5; 8 nucleotides align to TRBD2. Germline loops: CDR1 SGHAT, CDR2 FQNNGV. The CDR3 loop spans 14 amino acids. With 5 bases clipped from V and 4 bases from J, the junction kept 6 bases outside the gene matches. The CDR3 coding sequence is TGTGCCAGCAGCGTGACGGGGGGGAGAGAGACCCAGTACTTC. Its protein product is CASSVTGGRETQYF.

The genes are TRBV4-1 and TRBJ1-4, with D possibly being TRBD1 (6 bases). Germline assignment: CDR1 MGHRA and CDR2 YSYEKL. The CDR3 runs 17 residues. V shed 1 base and J shed 3 bases, with 15 bases lying between them. CDR3 residues: CASSQVLGAAANEKLFF. In DNA, the CDR3 is TGCGCCAGCAGCCAAGTTTTGGGGGCAGCGGCTAATGAAAAACTGTTTTTT.

V gene TRBV19 combines with J gene TRBJ2-5; TRBD2 matches 16 bases. CDR3 length equals 17 residues. The germline V gene encodes CDR1 LNHDA and CDR2 SQIVND (reference sequence). V dropped 4 bases and J dropped 4; count of bases not matched to a gene: 6. The CDR3 region has the DNA TGTGCCAGTAGTAAACCGGGACTAGCGGGAGGGCCAGAGACCCAGTACTTC. Protein: CASSKPGLAGGPETQYF.

This chain connects TRBV18 to TRBJ1-5; 7 bases map to TRBD1. V lost 5 bases, J lost 0 bases, and 19 bases stayed unmatched. The CDR3 consists of 20 residues. Germline V gene lookup returns CDR1 KGHSH and CDR2 LQKENI. CDR3 nucleotides: TGTGCCAGCTCATCGTCCATCGGGGGCAGGGCAGGGGGTAGCAATCAGCCCCAGCATTTT. It encodes CASSSSIGGRAGGSNQPQHF.

In this sample, this clone turned up a few times. The chain couples TRBV28 to TRBJ1-4, with D possibly TRBD1 on 5 matching bases. CDR1 and CDR2 (germline): MDHEN, SYDVKM. The V gene lost 2 bases and the J gene lost 8 bases, with 12 bases spanning the gap. The length of the CDR3 is 14 residues. DNA for the CDR3: TGTGCCAGCAGTTTACCTCAGGGAAGGGAAAAACTGTTTTTT. Translated, it gives CASSLPQGREKLFF.